This paragraph reports one TCR beta chain. The antigen remains unidentified. These data belong to a study of shared clonotypes between healthy human individuals. V lost 3 bases and J lost 5, with 9 bases in between. The CDR3 is made up of 13 amino acids. Germline loops: CDR1 SGHRS, CDR2 YFSETQ. Study-wide results and limits: A few donors showed sharing of about 4.8% of naive CD4 clonotypes.

TCRdb's table, derived via immunoSEQ multiplex PCR, lists solely in-frame clones and lacks some. This sample has roughly 2.4 million clones, with around 95% found just once. The sequence derives from a man aged 18-30 years in good health. The sequencing input was naive CD4+ T cells sorted from blood. The subset here: CD45RA+ positively selected. The chain couples TRBV5-1 to TRBJ2-4; unclear D gene. The CDR3 reads CASSSHGENIQYF. The CDR3 region has the DNA TGCGCCAGCAGCTCCCATGGGGAAAACATTCAGTACTTC.